A selection of T cell receptor beta chains follows, all from one sample in a study of tumor-infiltrating lymphocytes in primary liver carcinoma. TCRdb passed the multiplex PCR reads through MiXCR, listing each CDR3 protein once. The table lists 100,000 to 150,000 distinct CDR3 sequences, around 60% of them singletons, with roughly 8% in the top ten. Sequenced: liver tumor tissue from sampling region 3. The receptors come from a woman between 55 and 75 years old with primary liver carcinoma and hepatitis B virus infection. Both conserved end residues are part of each CDR3. D genes are given only for firm matches. Clone size appears in some rows only: once, few, many, or a class for an expanded clone.

abundance	d_gene	v_gene	j_gene	CDR3aa	CDR3nt
many	TRBD1	TRBV6-5	TRBJ2-5	CASRYSRGRAATQYF	TGTGCCAGCAGATACTCCAGGGGGAGAGCGGCGACCCAGTACTTC
NA	TRBD1	TRBV5-1	TRBJ2-7	CAGSLLSGDSTYEQYF	TGCGCCGGCAGCCTACTTAGTGGGGACAGCACCTACGAGCAGTACTTC
NA	TRBD2	TRBV11-3	TRBJ2-7	CANSLLFRNSGNNEQYF	TGTGCCAACAGCTTATTGTTTCGGAATAGCGGGAACAATGAGCAGTACTTC
NA	NA	TRBV11-3	TRBJ2-1	CANSAGGYNELFF	TGTGCCAACAGTGCCGGGGGCTACAATGAGTTGTTCTTC
once	NA	TRBV11-3	TRBJ2-5	CASSEGAGGETHYF	TGTGCCAGTAGTGAAGGGGCAGGAGGAGAGACCCATTACTTC
NA	NA	TRBV6-5	TRBJ2-2	CASSCAPSVPGGLFF	TGTGCCAGCAGTTGCGCCCCCTCGGTCCCCGGGGGGCTGTTTTTT
many	NA	TRBV5-1	TRBJ1-1	CASSLARVNTEAFF	TGCGCCAGCAGCCTCGCGAGGGTTAACACTGAAGCTTTCTTT
NA	NA	TRBV11-2	TRBJ2-5	CTRSLGSARGQETQYF	TGTACCAGGAGCTTAGGATCGGCTAGAGGACAAGAGACCCAGTACTTC
medium-sized	NA	TRBV11-2	TRBJ2-3	CASSLDLSDTQYF	TGTGCCAGCAGCTTAGATCTTTCAGATACGCAGTATTTT
NA	NA	TRBV6-1	TRBJ1-2	CSSSEGAQGGYGYTF	TGTAGCAGCAGTGAAGGGGCACAGGGAGGCTATGGCTACACCTTC
many	NA	TRBV10-3	TRBJ2-3	CAINRGGSTDTQYF	TGTGCCATCAATAGGGGGGGGAGCACAGATACGCAGTATTTT
NA	NA	TRBV20-1	TRBJ2-1	CSALTWIPQTYYNEQFF	TGCAGTGCTTTGACATGGATCCCACAGACATATTACAATGAGCAGTTCTTC
NA	NA	TRBV5-1	TRBJ2-2	CASSTGHLEELFF	TGCGCCAGCAGCACAGGACACTTAGAGGAGCTGTTTTTT
medium-sized	NA	TRBV11-2	TRBJ2-3	CASSRVTDTQYF	TGTGCCAGCAGCCGGGTAACAGATACGCAGTATTTT
NA	NA	TRBV20-1	TRBJ2-3	CSALRGGDTDTQYF	TGCAGTGCTCTAAGGGGCGGAGACACAGATACGCAGTATTTT
NA	TRBD1	TRBV14	TRBJ1-2	CASSAQGQWIGHTF	TGTGCCAGCAGCGCCCAGGGACAGTGGATCGGCCACACCTTC
NA	TRBD2	TRBV11-2	TRBJ2-1	CTSSSGTSGYNEPFF	TGTACCAGCAGCTCAGGGACTAGCGGTTACAATGAACCGTTCTTC
NA	NA	TRBV5-1	TRBJ2-1	CASSLAGPAFDNEQLF	TGCGCCAGCAGTTTGGCGGGACCAGCCTTTGACAATGAGCAGCTCTTC
NA	TRBD1	TRBV6-1	TRBJ1-1	CASSEFNWRRQGSVEAFF	TGTGCCAGCAGTGAATTTAACTGGCGGAGACAGGGTTCTGTTGAAGCTTTCTTT
NA	NA	TRBV7-9	TRBJ2-5	CASSLASVTQYF	TGTGCCAGCAGTCTAGCCTCAGTGACCCAGTACTTC
NA	NA	TRBV29-1	TRBJ2-3	CSADPSTDTQYF	TGCAGCGCGGACCCTAGCACAGATACGCAGTATTTT
NA	NA	TRBV29-1	TRBJ1-5	CSVVTGGNQSQHF	TGCAGCGTTGTCACAGGAGGCAATCAGTCCCAGCATTTT
NA	NA	TRBV11-2	TRBJ2-1	CASSLGFRARNEQFF	TGTGCCAGTAGCTTAGGGTTCCGGGCCCGCAATGAGCAGTTCTTC
NA	NA	TRBV5-1	TRBJ2-5	CASSFPKLQETQYF	TGCGCCAGCAGCTTTCCCAAGCTCCAAGAGACCCAGTACTTC
NA	NA	TRBV6-5	TRBJ1-5	CASSYRGGVQPQRF	TGTGCCAGCAGTTACCGGGGGGGCGTTCAGCCCCAGCGTTTC
NA	TRBD2	TRBV11-3	TRBJ2-1	CASSLQGSGSNEQFF	TGTGCCAGCAGCCTTCAGGGTAGCGGGAGCAATGAGCAGTTCTTC
many	NA	TRBV5-1	TRBJ1-4	CASSSGPIGTNEKLFF	TGCGCCAGCAGCTCGGGCCCGATCGGAACTAATGAAAAACTGTTTTTT
NA	TRBD2	TRBV12-3/TRBV12-4	TRBJ2-1	CVSSFVAGGTSYNEQFF	TGTGTCAGCAGTTTTGTAGCGGGAGGTACCTCCTACAATGAGCAGTTCTTC
NA	NA	TRBV11-2	TRBJ2-1	CASSPGGAGRYNGRFF	TGTGCCAGCAGCCCCGGCGGCGCGGGCCGGTACAATGGGCGGTTCTTC
many	NA	TRBV5-1	TRBJ2-3	CASSLSQGDTDTQYF	TGCGCCAGCAGCTTATCCCAGGGAGACACAGATACGCAGTATTTT
NA	NA	TRBV5-6	TRBJ2-1	CASCFQNGANEQLF	TGTGCCAGCTGCTTCCAGAATGGTGCCAATGAGCAGCTCTTC
many	TRBD1	TRBV29-1	TRBJ1-1	CSVNTWDSKNTEAFF	TGCAGCGTTAACACCTGGGACAGCAAAAACACTGAAGCTTTCTTT
NA	NA	TRBV20-1	TRBJ2-1	CSARYLGGSSYNEQFF	TGCAGTGCTAGGTATCTAGGGGGGAGCTCCTACAATGAGCAGTTCTTC
NA	NA	TRBV11-2	TRBJ2-1	CVSSPRSALIYNEQFF	TGTGTCAGCAGCCCAAGGTCGGCGCTCATCTACAATGAGCAGTTCTTC
many	NA	TRBV29-1	TRBJ2-2	CSVGLRAVSTGELFF	TGCAGCGTTGGGTTGAGAGCGGTTAGCACCGGGGAGCTGTTTTTT
NA	TRBD1	TRBV30	TRBJ2-2	CAWSPPNAGGDTGELFF	TGTGCCTGGAGTCCGCCTAACGCAGGGGGTGACACCGGGGAGCTGTTTTTT
many	NA	TRBV30	TRBJ1-1	CAWLILGTEAFF	TGTGCCTGGTTAATCCTGGGCACTGAAGCTTTCTTT
NA	NA	TRBV28	TRBJ2-7	CASNKGVYEQYF	TGTGCCAGCAACAAAGGGGTCTACGAGCAGTACTTC
NA	NA	TRBV28	TRBJ2-7	CASSLDGVYEQYF	TGTGCCAGCAGTTTAGACGGGGTTTACGAGCAGTACTTC
NA	NA	TRBV11-1	TRBJ2-1	CASSFGTDDGQFF	TGTGCCAGCAGCTTCGGCACGGATGACGGGCAGTTCTTC
NA	NA	TRBV14	TRBJ1-5	CASSQPGGTQHF	TGTGCCAGCAGCCAGCCGGGGGGTACGCAGCATTTT
NA	TRBD1	TRBV20-1	TRBJ1-3	CSANDRVGNTIYF	TGCAGTGCTAACGACAGGGTGGGAAACACCATATATTTT
few	NA	TRBV4-2	TRBJ2-7	CASSPRLLYEKHF	TGTGCCAGCAGCCCCCGTTTACTCTACGAGAAGCACTTC
NA	NA	TRBV7-3	TRBJ1-6	CTSSRTYNSPLHF	TGTACCAGCAGCCGTACATATAATTCACCCCTCCACTTT
NA	NA	TRBV9	TRBJ1-1	CASSPRGLSNTEAFF	TGTGCAAGCAGCCCCAGGGGACTGTCGAACACTGAAGCTTTCTTT
NA	TRBD2	TRBV7-2	TRBJ2-1	CASSLGRGDEQFF	TGTGCCAGCAGCTTAGGGCGGGGGGATGAGCAGTTCTTC
NA	NA	TRBV6-1	TRBJ2-7	CANRVREGYEQYF	TGTGCCAACAGGGTAAGAGAGGGCTACGAGCAGTACTTC